One and the same sample provided the 32 T cell receptor beta chains below, sequenced in a study of T cell responses to AZD1222 COVID-19 vaccine. Sequenced by immunoSEQ multiplex PCR; TCRdb stores in-frame clones only, minus some. The table records about 35,000 clones, 75% to 90% of them present only once. The sample was peripheral blood, taken on day 0 of AZD1222 vaccination. These receptors all come from an adult in good health.

J is TRBJ1-3 and V is TRBV3-1 (or the pseudogene TRBV3-2), with a weak D call TRBD1 (6 bases). V dropped 4 bases and J dropped 1 base, with 14 bases sitting between them. Per the germline V gene, CDR1 is LGHDT and CDR2 is YNNKEL (reference sequence). CDR3 length: 16 residues. CDR3 protein: CASSPLDSSSGNTIYF. The DNA for the CDR3 is TGTGCCAGCAGCCCTTTGGACAGCTCGTCTGGAAACACCATATATTTT.

The J gene is TRBJ2-7, the V gene TRBV6-5; 7 nucleotides match TRBD1. CDR1 MNHEY and CDR2 SVGAGI come from the germline V gene. This CDR3 is built from 14 residues. The ends lost 6 bases at V and 6 bases at J; junction bases unmatched: 11. The CDR3 nucleotides are TGTGCCAGCAGACTTGGACAGGACCCATCCGAGCAGTACTTC. As protein: CASRLGQDPSEQYF.

This chain links TRBV30 with TRBJ2-1; no firm D call. Between the trimmed V and J ends, which lost 2 bases and 2 bases, there was a span of 7 bases. The CDR3 has 13 residues. Germline V CDR1 and CDR2: GTSNPN, SVGIG (reference sequence). The CDR3 DNA is TGTGCCTGGAGTAGGAAGGCCTACAATGAGCAGTTCTTC. It is translated as CAWSRKAYNEQFF.

V and J are TRBV20-1 and TRBJ1-2; no clear D gene. The V gene's germline CDR1 is DFQATT and CDR2 SNEGSKA (reference sequence). The CDR3 totals 10 residues. Trimming stripped 3 bases from V and 7 bases from J, with 6 bases between. The CDR3 loop is CSARGGGYTF. The CDR3 DNA follows: TGCAGTGCTAGGGGTGGTGGCTACACCTTC.

This clone was seen a handful of times. The chain uses TRBV7-2 and TRBJ2-7, with D unclear. This CDR3 is 13 amino acids long. Per germline, CDR1 SGHTA and CDR2 FQGNSA. V lost 5 bases and J 5 bases, leaving 13 bases between the germline ends. The CDR3 region has the DNA TGTGCCAGCAGCCTTAGGGAAATTCACGAGCAGTACTTC. Encoded protein: CASSLREIHEQYF.

The rearrangement links TRBV12-3 or TRBV12-4 to TRBJ2-7; no clear D gene. There are 13 residues in the CDR3. V lost 6 bases to trimming and J lost 0 bases, with 9 bases between them. In nucleotides, the CDR3 is TGTGCCAGCAGACAAGAAGTCTCCTACGAGCAGTACTTC. Encoded protein: CASRQEVSYEQYF.

The chain is built from TRBV7-8 and TRBJ1-5; TRBD1 might be the D (5 bases). The CDR3 sequence is 13 residues long. V lost 8 bases and J lost 8, with 16 bases in between. CDR1 is SGHVS, CDR2 FQNEAQ, per germline. CDR3 region: CASPPGGAKPQHF. Written as DNA, the CDR3 is TGTGCCAGCCCCCCGGGCGGGGCTAAGCCCCAGCATTTT.

The genes are TRBV28 and TRBJ2-7, with a possible D match to TRBD2 (6 bases). Germline CDR1 is MDHEN and CDR2 is SYDVKM. Trimming left V 7 bases short and J 0 bases short, with 10 bases between. This CDR3 region has 13 residues. CDR3 region: CASNGLPSYEQYF. The CDR3 DNA follows: TGTGCCAGCAATGGACTACCCTCCTACGAGCAGTACTTC.

The chain employs TRBV6-4 and TRBJ2-3; 9 nucleotides line up with TRBD2. Germline lookup yields CDR1 MRHNA and CDR2 SNTAGT. The CDR3 runs 16 residues. Trimming at V came to 5 bases and at J to 0 bases, leaving 6 bases not matched to a gene. This chain's CDR3 is CASSPLAGTSTDTQYF. DNA of the CDR3: TGTGCCAGCAGTCCCCTAGCGGGGACTAGCACAGATACGCAGTATTTT.

The chain carries TRBV18 and TRBJ1-4; a weak D match, TRBD1 (6 bases). The V end lost 2 bases, the J end lost 7 bases, and 14 bases lay between the germline ends. The germline gives CDR1 KGHSH, CDR2 LQKENI. CDR3 length: 15 amino acids. The CDR3 nucleotides read TGTGCCAGCTCACCAGACGGGGGGGCCGGTGAAAAACTGTTTTTT. Protein: CASSPDGGAGEKLFF.

This chain uses TRBV19 with TRBJ1-1; possible D gene TRBD1, 6 bases. In germline, CDR1 is LNHDA, CDR2 SQIVND (reference sequence). Between the trimmed V and J ends, which lost 5 bases and 4 bases, there was a span of 14 bases. The CDR3 loop spans 14 amino acids. CDR3 nucleotide sequence: TGTGCCAGTAGTCCAGGACTGGGGGCCACTGAAGCTTTCTTT. It specifies CASSPGLGATEAFF.

This sequence joins TRBV10-2 and TRBJ1-2, with D possibly matching TRBD1 (6 bases). This CDR3 is built from 16 residues. V was clipped by 0 bases and J by 1 base, with 12 bases between them. Germline CDR1 WSHSY, CDR2 SAAADI. CDR3 residues: CASSESVAGVNYGYTF. For the CDR3, the DNA is TGCGCCAGCAGTGAGTCGGTCGCAGGGGTTAACTATGGCTACACCTTC.

This chain links TRBV7-9 with TRBJ1-4, with D possibly being TRBD1 (6 bases). CDR1 and CDR2 (germline): SEHNR, FQNEAQ (reference sequence). The CDR3 totals 14 residues. With 5 bases removed from V and 3 bases from J, the gap between germline ends came to 10 bases. The CDR3 bases are TGTGCCAGCAGCCCAGGGGCGGCTAATGAAAAACTGTTTTTT. Its translation is CASSPGAANEKLFF. Full variable domain (outside the CDR3, taken from reference TRBV7-9 and TRBJ1-4): DTGVSQNPRHKITKRGQNVTFRCDPISEHNRLYWYRQTLGQGPEFLTYFQNEAQLEKSRLLSDRFSAERPKGSFSTLEIQRTEQGDSAMYLCASSPGAANEKLFFGSGTQLSVL.

The table lists this clone with a count of one. This sequence joins TRBV19 and TRBJ1-2; 7 bases map to TRBD1. Germline CDR1 LNHDA, CDR2 SQIVND (reference sequence). The CDR3 length is 15 residues. Trimming cost V 3 bases and J 2 bases; bases outside gene matches: 6. The CDR3 DNA reads as TGTGCCAGTAGTATCGGGACAGAACTAAACTATGGCTACACCTTC. Residues: CASSIGTELNYGYTF. The full variable domain, with the rest looked up from reference TRBV19 and TRBJ1-2, is DGGITQSPKYLFRKEGQNVTLSCEQNLNHDAMYWYRQDPGQGLRLIYYSQIVNDFQKGDIAEGYSVSREKKESFPLTVTSAQKNPTAFYLCASSIGTELNYGYTFGSGTRLTVV.

The rearrangement uses TRBV7-2 and TRBJ2-1; the D call may be TRBD1 or TRBD2 (6 bases each). The CDR3 has 18 residues. Germline CDR1 SGHTA, CDR2 FQGNSA. V shed 5 bases and J shed 2 bases, with 22 bases lying between them. The CDR3 reads CASSRRGTSGSTYNEQFF. The CDR3 region has the DNA TGTGCCAGCAGCCGTAGGGGGACAAGCGGGTCAACCTACAATGAGCAGTTCTTC.

V and J are TRBV20-1 and TRBJ2-1; 11 positions agree with TRBD2. Germline values: CDR1 DFQATT, CDR2 SNEGSKA (reference sequence). V gave up 3 bases and J gave up 8 bases; unmatched junction bases: 15. The CDR3 has 17 residues. The CDR3 DNA reads TGCAGTGCTAGTTCGGGACTAGCGGAGCCCCAAGGCGATGAGCAGTTCTTC. Translating gives CSASSGLAEPQGDEQFF.

This chain joins TRBV7-2 and TRBJ2-5, with a tentative D call TRBD2 (6 bases). The germline gives CDR1 SGHTA, CDR2 FQGNSA. V lost 0 bases to trimming and J lost 1 base, with 12 bases between them. The CDR3 consists of 16 residues. The CDR3 reads CASSLALGGGQETQYF. DNA for the CDR3: TGTGCCAGCAGCTTAGCGCTTGGGGGAGGCCAAGAGACCCAGTACTTC. The full variable domain, with the rest looked up from reference TRBV7-2 and TRBJ2-5, is GAGVSQSPSNKVTEKGKDVELRCDPISGHTALYWYRQSLGQGLEFLIYFQGNSAPDKSGLPSDRFSAERTGGSVSTLTIQRTQQEDSAVYLCASSLALGGGQETQYFGPGTRLLVL.

The chain uses TRBV6-2 or TRBV6-3 and TRBJ2-5; 9 bases align to TRBD2. The CDR3 contains 14 residues. The V segment lost 6 bases and the J segment 3 bases; nucleotides outside the gene matches: 5. The V gene's germline CDR1 is MNHEY and CDR2 SVGEGT. Here the CDR3 DNA reads TGTGCCAGCAGCAGCGGGGGGTTCGAAGAGACCCAGTACTTC. Translated: CASSSGGFEETQYF.

This clone appeared a few times. The V gene is TRBV6-1, the J gene TRBJ2-1; 12 nucleotides align to TRBD2. The V gene's germline CDR1 is MNHNS and CDR2 SASEGT. The CDR3 has 15 amino acids. V lost 3 bases and J lost 10; bases outside the gene matches: 7. CDR3 sequence reads: CASSELAGGPSEQFF. The DNA for the CDR3 is TGTGCCAGCAGTGAGCTAGCGGGAGGGCCCTCCGAGCAGTTCTTC.

This clone has a handful of counts. One end of the junction varies from germline; a read error may be responsible. V is TRBV13 and J is TRBJ2-1; D is perhaps TRBD1 (6 bases). The CDR3 is made up of 15 amino acids. The germline gives CDR1 PRHDT, CDR2 FYEKMQ (reference sequence). This CDR3 is CASSRGTSFYDEQFF. CDR3 nucleotides: TGTGCCAGCAGCAGAGGGACATCCTTCTACGATGAGCAGTTCTTC.

The chain has TRBV27 and TRBJ1-4, with D perhaps matching TRBD1 (5 bases). V lost 5 bases and J lost 8, with 12 bases in between. The CDR3 is 13 residues long. Germline lookup yields CDR1 MNHEY and CDR2 SMNVEV (reference sequence). CDR3 region: CASSTGSREKLFF. The CDR3 nucleotides read TGTGCCAGCAGTACAGGCTCTAGGGAAAAACTGTTTTTT.

The chain carries TRBV4-1 and TRBJ2-3, with 8 bases aligning to TRBD2. Trimming cost V 0 bases and J 5 bases; bases outside gene matches: 10. The CDR3 length is 17 residues. The germline gives CDR1 MGHRA, CDR2 YSYEKL. The CDR3 DNA follows: TGCGCCAGCAGCCAAGACTTCGGGGGGGCCGCAGGAGATACGCAGTATTTT. It yields the protein CASSQDFGGAAGDTQYF.

V usage is TRBV12-3 or TRBV12-4 and J usage is TRBJ2-7; no clear D. V was cut by 3 bases and J by 4 bases, with 7 bases left in between. The CDR3 is 12 amino acids. The CDR3 is CASSFVSYEQYF. Here the CDR3 DNA reads TGTGCCAGCAGTTTTGTTTCTTACGAGCAGTACTTC.

The chain couples TRBV15 to TRBJ2-7, with D possibly matching TRBD1 (6 bases). This CDR3 spans 15 amino acids. Per germline, CDR1 LNHNV and CDR2 YYDKDF (reference sequence). V lost 0 bases, J lost 7 bases, and 16 bases lay in between. CDR3 amino acids: CATSRDLVYQGEQYF. Written as DNA, the CDR3 is TGTGCCACCAGCAGAGATCTGGTCTACCAGGGGGAGCAGTACTTC.

The chain employs TRBV6-5 and TRBJ1-2; D may be TRBD1 (5 bases). The germline V gene has CDR1 MNHEY and CDR2 SVGAGI. The CDR3 loop spans 11 amino acids. Trimming removed 6 bases at V and 8 bases at J, with 10 bases between. The CDR3 here is CASRSGYGYTF. CDR3 nucleotide sequence: TGTGCCAGCAGGTCAGGGTACGGCTACACCTTC.

The V gene is TRBV28, the J gene TRBJ2-3, with 12 bases lining up with TRBD2. Germline-derived CDR1 and CDR2 are MDHEN and SYDVKM. This CDR3 comprises 16 residues. The J segment lost 2 bases and the V segment lost 5 bases, leaving 5 bases of the junction unmatched. Written as DNA, the CDR3 is TGTGCCAGCAGTCCTACTAGCGGGGGGACCACAGATACGCAGTATTTT. Translating gives CASSPTSGGTTDTQYF.

The genes are TRBV19 and TRBJ2-1, with 8 nucleotides matching TRBD1. There are 14 residues in the CDR3. The germline V gene encodes CDR1 LNHDA and CDR2 SQIVND (reference sequence). After removal of 7 bases from V and 8 bases from J, the junction contained 10 bases not matched to a gene. CDR3 sequence (DNA): TGTGCCAGTAAGAGGACAGGGATTAGAGATGAGCAGTTCTTC. It codes for CASKRTGIRDEQFF.

The V and J genes are TRBV7-9 and TRBJ1-2, with 8 bases identical to TRBD1. Losses at the gene ends were 3 bases for V and 4 bases for J; bases not matched to a gene: 1. The CDR3 spans 13 residues. Germline loops: CDR1 SEHNR, CDR2 FQNEAQ (reference sequence). The CDR3 region has the DNA TGTGCCAGCAGCTTTGGACAGGGCTATGGCTACACCTTC. It encodes CASSFGQGYGYTF.

The gene calls are TRBV28 and TRBJ2-5; TRBD1 might be the D (6 bases). This CDR3 is 15 amino acids long. The germline V gene has CDR1 MDHEN and CDR2 SYDVKM. The ends were cut back, 3 bases at V and 7 bases at J, with 18 bases in the middle. The CDR3 DNA reads TGTGCCAGCAGTTTGAGACAGGTGCGCGTGCGGACCCAGTACTTC. It translates to CASSLRQVRVRTQYF.

The chain carries TRBV19 and TRBJ1-1; maybe TRBD1 (6 bases). Germline V gives CDR1 LNHDA, CDR2 SQIVND (reference sequence). CDR3 length equals 14 residues. V was pared by 8 bases and J by 0 bases, with 13 bases between. This chain's CDR3 is CASDPGHLNTEAFF. CDR3 nucleotides: TGTGCCAGTGACCCGGGACACTTGAACACTGAAGCTTTCTTT.

This chain connects TRBV18 to TRBJ1-1; 8 bases fit TRBD1. Germline CDR1 reads KGHSH; CDR2 reads LQKENI. V shed 3 bases and J 3 bases; nucleotides not matched to a gene: 6. CDR3 size: 15 residues. The CDR3 bases are TGTGCCAGCTCACCTAGACCGGACAGGGACACTGAAGCTTTCTTT. It translates to CASSPRPDRDTEAFF. The full variable domain, completed using reference TRBV18 and TRBJ1-1, is NAGVMQNPRHLVRRRGQEARLRCSPMKGHSHVYWYRQLPEEGLKFMVYLQKENIIDESGMPKERFSAEFPKEGPSILRIQQVVRGDSAAYFCASSPRPDRDTEAFFGQGTRLTVV.

The V call is TRBV27, the J call TRBJ2-1, with TRBD2 as a possible D gene (5 bases). The ends were cut back, 1 base at V and 6 bases at J, with 10 bases in the middle. The CDR3 is made up of 14 amino acids. CDR1 is MNHEY and CDR2 is SMNVEV in the germline V gene (reference sequence). The CDR3, as DNA: TGTGCCAGCAGTTTATACGGGAAGATCAATGAGCAGTTCTTC. The encoded protein is CASSLYGKINEQFF.